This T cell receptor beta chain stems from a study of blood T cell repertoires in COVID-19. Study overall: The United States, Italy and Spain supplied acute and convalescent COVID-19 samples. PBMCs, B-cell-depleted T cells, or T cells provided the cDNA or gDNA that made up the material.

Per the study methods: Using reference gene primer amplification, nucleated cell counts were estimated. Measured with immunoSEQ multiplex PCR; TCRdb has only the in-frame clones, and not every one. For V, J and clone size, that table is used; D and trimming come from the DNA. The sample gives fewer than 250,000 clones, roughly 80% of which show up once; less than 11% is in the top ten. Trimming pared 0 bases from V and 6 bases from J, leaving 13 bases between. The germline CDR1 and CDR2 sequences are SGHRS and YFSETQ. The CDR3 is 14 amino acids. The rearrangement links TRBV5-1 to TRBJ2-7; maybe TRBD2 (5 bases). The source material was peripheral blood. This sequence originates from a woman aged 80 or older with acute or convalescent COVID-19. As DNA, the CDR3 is TGCGCCAGCAGCTTGGGTGGAGGTGTAATCGAGCAGTACTTC. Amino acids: CASSLGGGVIEQYF.